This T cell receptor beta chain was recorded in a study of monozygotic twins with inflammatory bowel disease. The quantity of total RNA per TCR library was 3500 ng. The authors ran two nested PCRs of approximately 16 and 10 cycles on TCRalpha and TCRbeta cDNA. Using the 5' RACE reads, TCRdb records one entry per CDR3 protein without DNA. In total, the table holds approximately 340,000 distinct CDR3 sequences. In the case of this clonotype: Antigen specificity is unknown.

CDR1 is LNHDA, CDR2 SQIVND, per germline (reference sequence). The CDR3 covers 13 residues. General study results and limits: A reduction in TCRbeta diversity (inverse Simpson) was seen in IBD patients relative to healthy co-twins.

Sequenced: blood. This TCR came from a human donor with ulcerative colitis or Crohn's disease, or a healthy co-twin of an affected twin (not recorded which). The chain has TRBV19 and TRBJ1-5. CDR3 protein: CASSATTRQPQHF.